Listed below are T cell receptor beta chains from one sample, sequenced in a study of blood T cell repertoires in COVID-19. Repertoires were generated with immunoSEQ multiplex PCR, while TCRdb's copy carries only in-frame clones and drops some. This table holds over 200,000 clones, less than 85% found once. Sequenced: PBMCs or T cells enriched from blood (not recorded which). The receptors here all came from a man aged 55 to 69 who had recovered from COVID-19. Each CDR3 is given with its conserved first and last residue. Clone size is given for some rows only: seen once, a few or many times, or a class if the clone is expanded.

v_call: TRBV18
j_call: TRBJ1-1
clone_size: .
cdr3_aa: CASSPTDPNTEAFF

v_call: TRBV3-1/TRBV3-2
j_call: TRBJ2-7
clone_size: once
cdr3_aa: CASSHGGAYEQYF

v_call: TRBV4-1
j_call: TRBJ1-2
clone_size: .
cdr3_aa: CASSQESLPGQSGYTF

v_call: TRBV4-1
j_call: TRBJ2-3
clone_size: .
cdr3_aa: CASSQFRMDSLKSFTDTQYF

v_call: TRBV5-1
j_call: TRBJ2-1
clone_size: few
cdr3_aa: CASSETKGQVRGNEQFF

v_call: TRBV7-9
j_call: TRBJ2-5
clone_size: .
cdr3_aa: CASSQPGVETQYF

v_call: TRBV5-4
j_call: TRBJ1-1
clone_size: .
cdr3_aa: CASSRDRARSNTEAFF

v_call: TRBV7-6
j_call: TRBJ1-1
clone_size: .
cdr3_aa: CASSPQNRAGKTEAFF

v_call: TRBV5-6
j_call: TRBJ1-1
clone_size: .
cdr3_aa: CASSLDRRNTEAFF

v_call: TRBV11-2
j_call: TRBJ1-1
clone_size: .
cdr3_aa: CASSFGNTEAFF

v_call: TRBV19
j_call: TRBJ2-1
clone_size: .
cdr3_aa: CASSKGQGAYNEQFF

v_call: TRBV10-3
j_call: TRBJ1-2
clone_size: .
cdr3_aa: CAISGDRAGYTF

v_call: TRBV5-1
j_call: TRBJ2-1
clone_size: .
cdr3_aa: CASSLGGQSYNEQFF

v_call: TRBV10-3
j_call: TRBJ2-2
clone_size: .
cdr3_aa: CAISVDRATGELFF

v_call: TRBV19
j_call: TRBJ1-3
clone_size: few
cdr3_aa: CASTARTAGSSGTIYF

v_call: TRBV11-2
j_call: TRBJ2-1
clone_size: .
cdr3_aa: CASSLVPSGTNLYNEQFF

v_call: TRBV11-3
j_call: TRBJ2-4
clone_size: .
cdr3_aa: CASSNLQARRENIQYF

v_call: TRBV2
j_call: TRBJ2-7
clone_size: .
cdr3_aa: CASRQVGSYEQYF

v_call: TRBV6-1
j_call: TRBJ2-5
clone_size: .
cdr3_aa: CASSEAVSGGQETQYF

v_call: TRBV3-1/TRBV3-2
j_call: TRBJ1-2
clone_size: .
cdr3_aa: CASSQGQGRGYTF

v_call: TRBV2
j_call: TRBJ2-7
clone_size: .
cdr3_aa: CASKAQGPPTEQYF

v_call: TRBV18
j_call: TRBJ2-1
clone_size: .
cdr3_aa: CASSRPGTYNEQFF

v_call: TRBV6-5
j_call: TRBJ1-2
clone_size: .
cdr3_aa: CAIDAAGPYGYTF

v_call: TRBV3-1/TRBV3-2
j_call: TRBJ2-3
clone_size: once
cdr3_aa: CASSQRTGARGTDTQYF

v_call: TRBV3-1/TRBV3-2
j_call: TRBJ1-3
clone_size: .
cdr3_aa: CASSHWDRGSGNTIYF

v_call: TRBV25-1
j_call: TRBJ2-7
clone_size: .
cdr3_aa: CASSRGRTYEQYF

v_call: TRBV4-2
j_call: TRBJ1-4
clone_size: few
cdr3_aa: CASSLKQGLEKLFF

v_call: TRBV19
j_call: TRBJ1-3
clone_size: .
cdr3_aa: CASSLRGMSGNTIYF

v_call: TRBV5-1
j_call: TRBJ1-3
clone_size: .
cdr3_aa: CASSEFPDSLSGNTIYF

v_call: TRBV9
j_call: TRBJ2-2
clone_size: .
cdr3_aa: CASSTRQGALGELFF

v_call: TRBV7-3
j_call: TRBJ2-2
clone_size: few
cdr3_aa: CASSSGPAGTGELFF

v_call: TRBV5-1
j_call: TRBJ2-7
clone_size: many
cdr3_aa: CASNVGGSYEQYF

v_call: TRBV28
j_call: TRBJ1-6
clone_size: .
cdr3_aa: CASMISGQGGSPLHF

v_call: TRBV5-6
j_call: TRBJ1-2
clone_size: .
cdr3_aa: CASSPAGGINYGYTF

v_call: TRBV10-3
j_call: TRBJ1-6
clone_size: .
cdr3_aa: CAIRATGEASPLHF

v_call: TRBV24-1
j_call: TRBJ2-2
clone_size: .
cdr3_aa: CATSGDYHTGELFF

v_call: TRBV24-1
j_call: TRBJ1-4
clone_size: .
cdr3_aa: CATSVGGGANEKLFF

v_call: TRBV4-2
j_call: TRBJ1-3
clone_size: .
cdr3_aa: CASSQVARDFSGNTIYF

v_call: TRBV13
j_call: TRBJ1-5
clone_size: .
cdr3_aa: CASSLGGDSNQPQHF

v_call: TRBV11-3
j_call: TRBJ2-1
clone_size: few
cdr3_aa: CASGGQGFEQFF

v_call: TRBV11-3
j_call: TRBJ1-1
clone_size: .
cdr3_aa: CASSLRNTEAFF

v_call: TRBV5-8
j_call: TRBJ2-1
clone_size: .
cdr3_aa: CASSLGRTGNEQFF

v_call: TRBV19
j_call: TRBJ1-6
clone_size: few
cdr3_aa: CASSQPRGTGVNSPLHF

v_call: TRBV7-2
j_call: TRBJ2-7
clone_size: once
cdr3_aa: CASSPGTSHEQYF

v_call: TRBV6-6
j_call: TRBJ1-3
clone_size: once
cdr3_aa: CASSYRGQVLDTIYF

v_call: TRBV7-2
j_call: TRBJ2-1
clone_size: .
cdr3_aa: CASSFLQGSGEQFF

v_call: TRBV24-1
j_call: TRBJ2-1
clone_size: .
cdr3_aa: CATSDSGHSSYNEQFF

v_call: TRBV4-3
j_call: TRBJ2-2
clone_size: .
cdr3_aa: CASSRVKSDRDTGELFF

v_call: TRBV6-5
j_call: TRBJ1-6
clone_size: .
cdr3_aa: CASNSRTGNSPLHF

v_call: TRBV5-1
j_call: TRBJ2-1
clone_size: .
cdr3_aa: CASRSDRGRNEQFF

v_call: TRBV10-3
j_call: TRBJ2-7
clone_size: .
cdr3_aa: CAISDTGTGYEQYF

v_call: TRBV10-3
j_call: TRBJ1-1
clone_size: .
cdr3_aa: CAISEQGLEAFF

v_call: TRBV7-9
j_call: TRBJ2-2
clone_size: .
cdr3_aa: CASSLGPGGSAGELFF